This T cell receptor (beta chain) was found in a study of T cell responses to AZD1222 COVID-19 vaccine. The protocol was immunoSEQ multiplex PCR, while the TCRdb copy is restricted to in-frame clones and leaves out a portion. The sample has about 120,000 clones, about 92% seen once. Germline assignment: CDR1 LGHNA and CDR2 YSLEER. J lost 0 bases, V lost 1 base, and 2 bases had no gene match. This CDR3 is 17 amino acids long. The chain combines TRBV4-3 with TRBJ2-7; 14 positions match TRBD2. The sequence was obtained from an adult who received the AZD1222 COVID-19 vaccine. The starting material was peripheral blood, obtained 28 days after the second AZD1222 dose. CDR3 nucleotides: TGCGCCAGCAGCCAAGGACTAGCGGGAGGGAGCTCCTACGAGCAGTACTTC. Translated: CASSQGLAGGSSYEQYF.